Listed below are T cell receptor beta chains from one sample, sequenced in a study of cytotoxic CD8 clonotypes in ibrutinib-treated CLL. Sequencing used immunoSEQ multiplex PCR; TCRdb keeps in-frame clones, though not all of them. Of 270,000 or so clones detected, less than 85% appear once; the ten largest clones hold around 5.1%. The input for sequencing was PBMCs, taken at disease progression, from a patient treated with ibrutinib. The receptors shown here come from a human donor with chronic lymphocytic leukemia. CDR3s include the opening cysteine and the closing phenylalanine or tryptophan. A D gene is named only where the DNA matches it firmly. The size field is filled for only some rows; it gives once, few, many or a size class.

D gene	V gene	clone size	J gene	CDR3 length	CDR3 DNA	CDR3 protein
.	TRBV7-9	few	TRBJ2-7	13	TGTGCCAGCAGCTTCGACGGCTCCTACGAGCAGTACTTC	CASSFDGSYEQYF
TRBD2	TRBV10-3	few	TRBJ2-7	14	TGTGCCACCAGGGTAGCGGGGTCCGACTACGAGCAGTACTTC	CATRVAGSDYEQYF
.	TRBV28	.	TRBJ2-7	16	TGTGCCAGCAGCTTGGCCCGGGGCTCTTACTCCTACGAGCAGTACTTC	CASSLARGSYSYEQYF
TRBD2	TRBV11-3	.	TRBJ2-2	15	TGTGCCAGCAGCCCTGGGGGGGCGAACACCGGGGAGCTGTTTTTT	CASSPGGANTGELFF
TRBD1	TRBV5-1	.	TRBJ2-7	14	TGCGCCAGTCAGACCCGACAGGGAACCTACGAGCAGTACTTC	CASQTRQGTYEQYF
.	TRBV5-1	.	TRBJ2-5	14	TGCGCCAGCAGCTTTGCGGCAGATCAAGAGACCCAGTACTTC	CASSFAADQETQYF
.	TRBV29-1	.	TRBJ2-2	11	TGCAGCGTCCGTGACACCGGGGAGCTGTTTTTT	CSVRDTGELFF
TRBD1	TRBV9	.	TRBJ2-5	16	TGTGCCAGCAGCGTAGCCCCCGGACAGGGAACAGAGACCCAGTACTTC	CASSVAPGQGTETQYF
.	TRBV7-2	.	TRBJ2-7	16	TGTGCCAGCAGCTTAAAGCCCCCCGGGCCCCGCTACGAGCAGTACTTC	CASSLKPPGPRYEQYF
.	TRBV5-1	once	TRBJ1-2	16	TGCGCCAGCAGCTTGAGTGGCAGCCCAAACCCCTATGGCTACACCTTC	CASSLSGSPNPYGYTF
TRBD2	TRBV6-5	.	TRBJ2-7	15	TGTGCCAGCAGTTACCGGGGGGACTTCCTGAACGAGCAGTACTTC	CASSYRGDFLNEQYF
TRBD2	TRBV5-1	.	TRBJ2-7	13	TGCGCCAGCAGCCCGACCTGGGGGGGCGAGCAGTACTTC	CASSPTWGGEQYF
.	TRBV29-1	.	TRBJ1-1	16	TGCAGCGTCGCCCCCCGGGGGCAGTATGGTGACACTGAAGCTTTCTTT	CSVAPRGQYGDTEAFF
TRBD1	TRBV7-9	.	TRBJ2-1	17	TGTGCCAGCAGCTTCGGGACAGGGGGCAGATCCTACAATGAGCAGTTCTTC	CASSFGTGGRSYNEQFF
.	TRBV5-1	.	TRBJ2-5	14	TGCGCCAACTCCCCCCTGGGAGCCGGGGAGACCCAGTACTTC	CANSPLGAGETQYF
.	TRBV7-9	.	TRBJ2-7	15	TGTGCCAGCAGCTCCCCATGGACAGCCACCTACGAGCAGTACTTC	CASSSPWTATYEQYF
.	TRBV15	few	TRBJ2-7	16	TGTGCCACCAGCAGAGTCGAGGGTTTGGCAACCTACGAGCAGTACTTC	CATSRVEGLATYEQYF
.	TRBV6-6	few	TRBJ1-2	14	TGTGCCAGCAGTTACGTGGGCAGGAGCTACGGCTACACCTTC	CASSYVGRSYGYTF
TRBD2	TRBV28	few	TRBJ2-7	13	TGTGCCAGCAGTTCGGGAGGCGTCTACGAGCAGTACTTC	CASSSGGVYEQYF
TRBD1	TRBV18	.	TRBJ2-7	14	TGTGCCAGCTCTTCCGGGACAGGATCCTACGAGCAGTACTTC	CASSSGTGSYEQYF
.	TRBV7-9	few	TRBJ1-2	13	TGTGCCAGCAAGGATTTGGACTACTATGGCTACACCTTC	CASKDLDYYGYTF
TRBD1	TRBV29-1	.	TRBJ2-3	13	TGCAGCGTTCAAGACAGGGTTACAGATACGCAGTATTTT	CSVQDRVTDTQYF
TRBD1	TRBV7-6	once	TRBJ1-3	16	TGTGCCAGCAGCTTAGCGCCCAGGGGGGATAAAAACACCATATATTTT	CASSLAPRGDKNTIYF
.	TRBV7-3	.	TRBJ2-3	13	TGTGCCAGCAGCTTATTCCAGACAGATACGCAGTATTTT	CASSLFQTDTQYF
.	TRBV7-2	.	TRBJ1-5	13	TGTGCCAGCAGCTTATTCCGGTCTGAGCCCCAGCATTTT	CASSLFRSEPQHF
.	TRBV6-6	.	TRBJ2-7	13	TGTGCCAGCAGTTCTGTGGCTACCGACGAGCAGTACTTC	CASSSVATDEQYF
.	TRBV6-5	few	TRBJ1-5	13	TGTGCCAGCAGTTACTCGTGGAATCAGCCCCAGCATTTT	CASSYSWNQPQHF
.	TRBV5-1	.	TRBJ2-7	13	TGCGCCAGCAGCTTGGGAATGCCTGGGGAGCAGTACTTC	CASSLGMPGEQYF
.	TRBV2	.	TRBJ2-7	12	TGTGCCAGCAGTGTTAGGGCGGGGGAGCAGTACTTC	CASSVRAGEQYF
.	TRBV30	.	TRBJ2-7	16	TGTGCCTGGAGCTCGATTAGGGGGGCCGGAACCTACGAGCAGTACTTC	CAWSSIRGAGTYEQYF
.	TRBV5-1	.	TRBJ2-7	14	TGCGCCAGCAGCTTGGAGGGTAACGATTACGAGCAGTACTTC	CASSLEGNDYEQYF
.	TRBV5-3	.	TRBJ1-2	11	TGTGCCAGAAGCCTGACCGCTGGCTACACCTTC	CARSLTAGYTF
TRBD1	TRBV7-9	few	TRBJ1-5	12	TGTGCCAGCAACAGGGGAAGCCAGCCCCAGCATTTT	CASNRGSQPQHF